This entry describes one T cell receptor (beta chain). Antigen: not known. The sort gate was single viable CD3+CD4+CD8-CD45RO+ cells for memory CD4+ T cells. After thawing, CD4+ T cells were positively selected. The CDR3 has 18 amino acids. V lost 0 bases to trimming and J lost 3 bases; unmatched junction nucleotides: 13. Germline V gene sequence: CDR1 SGHRS, CDR2 YFSETQ. As handled by the study authors: After removing out-of-frame reads, approximately 2 million distinct TCRbeta sequences remained. Data came from immunoSEQ multiplex PCR; TCRdb stores just in-frame clones and leaves some out. That table gives V, J and clone size, and the DNA gave D and trimming. Altogether tens of thousands of clones are present, 76% being singletons, with the ten largest covering approximately 4.8%. This entry belongs to a study of memory CD4+ T cells and cytomegalovirus serostatus. Turning to the study itself: Of the healthy Belgian adults, 9 were CMV seropositive and 20 to 25 seronegative.

General study results and limits: The CMV-associated TCR signature appears largely within the CD4+ memory repertoire.

This receptor was taken from an adult in good health and CMV-seropositive. Sequenced material: memory CD4+ T cells from blood. The rearrangement joins TRBV5-1 to TRBJ2-7, with 9 bases that match TRBD2. The CDR3, as DNA: TGCGCCAGCAGCTTGGCCATAAGCGGGGGGCCCAAAGACTACGAGCAGTACTTC. Encoded protein: CASSLAISGGPKDYEQYF.